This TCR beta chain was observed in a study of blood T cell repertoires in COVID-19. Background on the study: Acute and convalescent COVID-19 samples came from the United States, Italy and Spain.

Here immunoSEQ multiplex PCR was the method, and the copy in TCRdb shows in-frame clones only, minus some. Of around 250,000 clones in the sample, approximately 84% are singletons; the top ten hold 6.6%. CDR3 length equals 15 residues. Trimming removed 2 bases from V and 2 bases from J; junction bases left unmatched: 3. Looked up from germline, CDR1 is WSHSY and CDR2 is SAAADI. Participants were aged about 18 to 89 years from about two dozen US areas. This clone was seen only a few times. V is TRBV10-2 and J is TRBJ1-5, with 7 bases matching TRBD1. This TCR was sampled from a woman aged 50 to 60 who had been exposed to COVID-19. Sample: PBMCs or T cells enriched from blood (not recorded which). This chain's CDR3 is CASSEATGRNQPQHF. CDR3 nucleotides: TGCGCCAGCAGTGAGGCGACAGGGCGCAATCAGCCCCAGCATTTT.